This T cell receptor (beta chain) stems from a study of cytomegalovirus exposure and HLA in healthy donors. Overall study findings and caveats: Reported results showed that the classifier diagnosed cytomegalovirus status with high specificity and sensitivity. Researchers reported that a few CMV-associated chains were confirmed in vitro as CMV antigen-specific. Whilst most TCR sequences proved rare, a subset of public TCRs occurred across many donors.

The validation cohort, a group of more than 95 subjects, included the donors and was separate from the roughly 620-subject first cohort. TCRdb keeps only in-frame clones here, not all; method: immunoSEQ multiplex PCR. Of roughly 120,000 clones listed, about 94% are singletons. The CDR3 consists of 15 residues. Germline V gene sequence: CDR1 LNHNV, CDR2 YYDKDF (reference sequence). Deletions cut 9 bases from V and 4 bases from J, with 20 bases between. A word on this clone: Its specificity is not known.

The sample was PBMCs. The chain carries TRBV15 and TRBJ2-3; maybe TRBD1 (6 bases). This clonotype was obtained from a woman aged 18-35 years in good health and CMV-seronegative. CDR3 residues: CATRQAQGLADTQYF. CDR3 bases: TGTGCCACTAGACAAGCCCAGGGGTTGGCAGATACGCAGTATTTT.